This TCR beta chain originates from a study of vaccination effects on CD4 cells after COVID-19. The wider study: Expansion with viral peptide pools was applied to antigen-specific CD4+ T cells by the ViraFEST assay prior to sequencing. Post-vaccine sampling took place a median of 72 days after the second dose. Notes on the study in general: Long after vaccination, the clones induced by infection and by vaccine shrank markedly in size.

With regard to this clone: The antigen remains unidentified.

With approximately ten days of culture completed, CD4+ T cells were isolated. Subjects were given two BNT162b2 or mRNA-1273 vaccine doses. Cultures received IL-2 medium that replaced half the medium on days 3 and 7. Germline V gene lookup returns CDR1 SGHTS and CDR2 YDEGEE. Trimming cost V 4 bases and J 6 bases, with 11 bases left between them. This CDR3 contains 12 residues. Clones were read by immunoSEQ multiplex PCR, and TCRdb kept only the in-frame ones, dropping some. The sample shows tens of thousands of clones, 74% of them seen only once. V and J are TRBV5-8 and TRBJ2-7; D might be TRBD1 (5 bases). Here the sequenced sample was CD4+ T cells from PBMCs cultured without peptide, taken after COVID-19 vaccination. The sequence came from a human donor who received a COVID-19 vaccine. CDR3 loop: CASSRWQGEQYV. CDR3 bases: TGTGCCAGCAGCCGTTGGCAGGGCGAGCAGTACGTC.